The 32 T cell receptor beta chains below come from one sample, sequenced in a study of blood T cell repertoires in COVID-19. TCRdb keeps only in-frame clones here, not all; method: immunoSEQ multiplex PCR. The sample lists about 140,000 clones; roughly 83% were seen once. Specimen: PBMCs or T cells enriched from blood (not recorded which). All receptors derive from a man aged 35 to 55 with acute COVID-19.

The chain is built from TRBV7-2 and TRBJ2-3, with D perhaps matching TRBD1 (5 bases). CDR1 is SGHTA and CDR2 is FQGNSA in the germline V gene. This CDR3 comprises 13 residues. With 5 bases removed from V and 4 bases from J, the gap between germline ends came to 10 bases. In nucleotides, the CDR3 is TGTGCCAGCAGCCCAGGGCCCGCAGATACGCAGTATTTT. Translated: CASSPGPADTQYF.

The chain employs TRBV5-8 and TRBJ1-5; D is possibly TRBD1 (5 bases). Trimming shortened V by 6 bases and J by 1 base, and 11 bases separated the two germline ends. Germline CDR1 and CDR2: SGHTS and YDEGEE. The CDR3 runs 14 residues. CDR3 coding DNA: TGTGCCAGCACCCTGGGGCTGAGCAATCAGCCCCAGCATTTT. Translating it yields CASTLGLSNQPQHF.

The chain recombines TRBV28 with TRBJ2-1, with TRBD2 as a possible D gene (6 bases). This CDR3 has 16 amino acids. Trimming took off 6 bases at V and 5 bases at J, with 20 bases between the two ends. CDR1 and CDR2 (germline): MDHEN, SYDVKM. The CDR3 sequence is CASSPLARNINNEQFF. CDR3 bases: TGTGCCAGCAGCCCCCTAGCGCGAAACATTAACAATGAGCAGTTCTTC.

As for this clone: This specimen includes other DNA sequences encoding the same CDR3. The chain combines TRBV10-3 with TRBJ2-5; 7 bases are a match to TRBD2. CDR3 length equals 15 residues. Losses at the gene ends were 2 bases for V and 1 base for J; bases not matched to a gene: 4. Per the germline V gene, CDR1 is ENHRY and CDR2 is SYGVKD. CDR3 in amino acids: CAISEGAGAQETQYF. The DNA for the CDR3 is TGTGCCATCAGTGAGGGGGCGGGAGCCCAAGAGACCCAGTACTTC.

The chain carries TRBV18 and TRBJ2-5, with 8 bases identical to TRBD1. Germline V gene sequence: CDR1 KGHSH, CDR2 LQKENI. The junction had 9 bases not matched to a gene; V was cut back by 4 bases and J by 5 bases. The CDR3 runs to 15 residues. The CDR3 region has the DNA TGTGCCAGCTCACTACATCAGGGGGCCGAGGAGACCCAGTACTTC. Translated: CASSLHQGAEETQYF.

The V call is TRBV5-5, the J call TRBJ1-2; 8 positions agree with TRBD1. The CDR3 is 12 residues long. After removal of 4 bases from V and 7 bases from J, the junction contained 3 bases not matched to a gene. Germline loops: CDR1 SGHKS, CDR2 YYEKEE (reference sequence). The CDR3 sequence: CASSIDRGGYTF. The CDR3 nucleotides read TGTGCCAGCAGCATTGACAGGGGTGGCTACACCTTC. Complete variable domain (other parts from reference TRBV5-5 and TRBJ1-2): DAGVTQSPTHLIKTRGQQVTLRCSPISGHKSVSWYQQVLGQGPQFIFQYYEKEERGRGNFPDRFSARQFPNYSSELNVNALLLGDSALYLCASSIDRGGYTFGSGTRLTVV.

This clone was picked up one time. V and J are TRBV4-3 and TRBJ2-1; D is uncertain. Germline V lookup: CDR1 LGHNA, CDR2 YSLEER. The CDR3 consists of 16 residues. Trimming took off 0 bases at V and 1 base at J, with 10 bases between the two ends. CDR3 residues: CASSQELTVSYNEQFF. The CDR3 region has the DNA TGCGCCAGCAGCCAAGAATTAACAGTATCCTACAATGAGCAGTTCTTC.

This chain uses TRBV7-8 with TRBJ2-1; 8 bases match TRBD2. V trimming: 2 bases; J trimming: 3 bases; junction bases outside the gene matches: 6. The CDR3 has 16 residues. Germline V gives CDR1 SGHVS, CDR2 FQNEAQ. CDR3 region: CASSLKTSAYYNEQFF. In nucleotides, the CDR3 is TGTGCCAGCAGCTTAAAGACTAGCGCCTACTACAATGAGCAGTTCTTC.

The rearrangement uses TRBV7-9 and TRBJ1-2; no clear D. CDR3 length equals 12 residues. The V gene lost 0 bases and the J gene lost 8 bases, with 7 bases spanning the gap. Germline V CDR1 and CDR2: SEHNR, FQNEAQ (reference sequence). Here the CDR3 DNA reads TGTGCCAGCAGCTTAGCCCTGAGCGGCTACACCTTC. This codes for CASSLALSGYTF.

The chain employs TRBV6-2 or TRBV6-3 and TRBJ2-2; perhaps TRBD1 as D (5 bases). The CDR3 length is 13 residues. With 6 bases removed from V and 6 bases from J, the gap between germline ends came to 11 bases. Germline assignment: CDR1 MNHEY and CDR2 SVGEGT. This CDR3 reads CASSNQGSGELFF. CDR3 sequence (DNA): TGTGCCAGCAGCAACCAGGGTTCCGGGGAGCTGTTTTTT.

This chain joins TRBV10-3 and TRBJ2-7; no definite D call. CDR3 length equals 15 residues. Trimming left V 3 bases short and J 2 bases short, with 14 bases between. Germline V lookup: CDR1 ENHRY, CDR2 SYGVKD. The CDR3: CAISDPLTHAYEQYF. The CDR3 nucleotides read TGTGCCATCAGTGACCCCCTGACACATGCCTACGAGCAGTACTTC.

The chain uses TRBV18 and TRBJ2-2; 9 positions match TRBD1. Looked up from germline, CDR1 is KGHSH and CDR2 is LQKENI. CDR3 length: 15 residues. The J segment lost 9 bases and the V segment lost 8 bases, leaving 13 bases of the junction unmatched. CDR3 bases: TGTGCCAGCCTCCCGGGACAGGGACGGCACCGGGAGCTGTTTTTT. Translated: CASLPGQGRHRELFF.

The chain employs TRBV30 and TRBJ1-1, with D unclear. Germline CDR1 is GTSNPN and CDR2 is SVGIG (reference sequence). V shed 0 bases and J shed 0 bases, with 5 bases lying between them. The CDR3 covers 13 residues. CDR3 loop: CAWSVPVNTEAFF. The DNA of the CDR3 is TGTGCCTGGAGTGTACCAGTGAACACTGAAGCTTTCTTT.

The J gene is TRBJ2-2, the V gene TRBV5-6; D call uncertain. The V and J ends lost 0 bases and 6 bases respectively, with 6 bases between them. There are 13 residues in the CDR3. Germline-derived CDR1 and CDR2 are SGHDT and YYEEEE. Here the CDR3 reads CASSLELSGELFF. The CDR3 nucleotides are TGTGCCAGCAGCTTGGAACTATCCGGGGAGCTGTTTTTT.

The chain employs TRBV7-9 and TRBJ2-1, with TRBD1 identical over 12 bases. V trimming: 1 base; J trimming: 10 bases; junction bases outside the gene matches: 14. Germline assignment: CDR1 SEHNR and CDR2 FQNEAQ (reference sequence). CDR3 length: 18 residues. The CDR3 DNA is TGTGCCAGCAGCTTAGGGTGGGTCGAGGGACAGGGGGCAAGGGAGCAGTTCTTC. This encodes CASSLGWVEGQGAREQFF.

The CDR3 region has the DNA TGCGCCAGCAGCTTGGCCGGGGGGCATGGAACTAATGAAAAACTGTTTTTT. Translated, it gives CASSLAGGHGTNEKLFF. V usage is TRBV5-1 and J usage is TRBJ1-4, with D possibly TRBD1 on 6 matching bases. Germline loops: CDR1 SGHRS, CDR2 YFSETQ. There are 17 residues in the CDR3. Trimming removed 0 bases from V and 1 base from J, with 13 bases in between.

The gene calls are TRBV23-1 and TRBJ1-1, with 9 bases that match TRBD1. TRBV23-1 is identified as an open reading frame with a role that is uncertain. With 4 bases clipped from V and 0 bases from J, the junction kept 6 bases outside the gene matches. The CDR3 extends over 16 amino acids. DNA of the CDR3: TGCGCCAGCAGTCCGCGGGACAGGGACATGAACACTGAAGCTTTCTTT. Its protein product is CASSPRDRDMNTEAFF.

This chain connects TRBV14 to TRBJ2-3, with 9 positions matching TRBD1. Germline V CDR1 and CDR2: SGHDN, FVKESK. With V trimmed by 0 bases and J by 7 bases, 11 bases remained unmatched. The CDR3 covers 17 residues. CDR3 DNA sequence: TGTGCCAGCAGCCAAGATTTGCCCGGGACAGGGTCGCATACGCAGTATTTT. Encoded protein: CASSQDLPGTGSHTQYF. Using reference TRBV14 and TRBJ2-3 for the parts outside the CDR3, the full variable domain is EAGVTQFPSHSVIEKGQTVTLRCDPISGHDNLYWYRRVMGKEIKFLLHFVKESKQDESGMPNNRFLAERTGGTYSTLKVQPAELEDSGVYFCASSQDLPGTGSHTQYFGPGTRLTVL.

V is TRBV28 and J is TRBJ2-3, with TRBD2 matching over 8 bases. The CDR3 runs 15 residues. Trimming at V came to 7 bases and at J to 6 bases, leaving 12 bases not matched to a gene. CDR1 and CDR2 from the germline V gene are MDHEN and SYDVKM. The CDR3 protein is CASTPRVAGTDTQYF. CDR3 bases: TGTGCCAGCACCCCGAGGGTAGCGGGGACCGATACGCAGTATTTT.

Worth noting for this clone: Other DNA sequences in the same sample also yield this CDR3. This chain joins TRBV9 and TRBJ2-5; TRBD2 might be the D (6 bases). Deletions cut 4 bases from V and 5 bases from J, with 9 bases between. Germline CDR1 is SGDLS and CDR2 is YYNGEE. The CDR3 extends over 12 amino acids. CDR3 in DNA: TGTGCCAGCAGCCCCCGGGGGGAGACCCAGTACTTC. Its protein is CASSPRGETQYF.

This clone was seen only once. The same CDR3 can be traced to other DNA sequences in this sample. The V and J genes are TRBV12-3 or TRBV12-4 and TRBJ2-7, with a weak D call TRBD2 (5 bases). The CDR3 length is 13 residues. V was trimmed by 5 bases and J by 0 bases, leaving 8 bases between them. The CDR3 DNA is TGTGCCAGCAGTAACCGGGACTCCTACGAGCAGTACTTC. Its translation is CASSNRDSYEQYF.

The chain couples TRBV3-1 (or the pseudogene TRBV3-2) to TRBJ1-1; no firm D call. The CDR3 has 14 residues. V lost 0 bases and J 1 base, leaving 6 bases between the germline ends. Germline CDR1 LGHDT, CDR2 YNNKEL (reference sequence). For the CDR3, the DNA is TGTGCCAGCAGCCAAGAATCGGGGAACACTGAAGCTTTCTTT. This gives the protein CASSQESGNTEAFF.

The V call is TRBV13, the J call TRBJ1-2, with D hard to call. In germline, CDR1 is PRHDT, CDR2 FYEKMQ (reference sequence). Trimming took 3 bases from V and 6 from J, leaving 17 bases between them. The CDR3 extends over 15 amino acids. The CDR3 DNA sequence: TGTGCCAGCAGCTTTGGGCGGAGGTTTAAGGATGGCTACACCTTC. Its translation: CASSFGRRFKDGYTF.

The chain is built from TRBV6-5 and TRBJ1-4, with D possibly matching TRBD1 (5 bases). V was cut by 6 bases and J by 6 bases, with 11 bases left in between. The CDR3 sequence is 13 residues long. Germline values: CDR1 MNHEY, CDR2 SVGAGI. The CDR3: CASRAQTDEKLFF. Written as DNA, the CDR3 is TGTGCCAGCAGAGCACAGACAGATGAAAAACTGTTTTTT.

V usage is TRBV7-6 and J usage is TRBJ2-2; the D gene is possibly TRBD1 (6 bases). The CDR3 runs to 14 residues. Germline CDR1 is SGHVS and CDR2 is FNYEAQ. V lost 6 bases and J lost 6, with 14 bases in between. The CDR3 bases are TGTGCCAGCAGTTCCTATCAGGGGCCCGGGGAGCTGTTTTTT. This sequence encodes CASSSYQGPGELFF.

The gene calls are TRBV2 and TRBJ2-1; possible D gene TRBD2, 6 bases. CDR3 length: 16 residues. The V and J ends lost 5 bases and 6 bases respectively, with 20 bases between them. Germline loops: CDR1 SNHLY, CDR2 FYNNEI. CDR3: CASSTRDTTAGNEQFF. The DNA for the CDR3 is TGTGCCAGCAGTACCCGCGACACAACAGCGGGCAATGAGCAGTTCTTC.

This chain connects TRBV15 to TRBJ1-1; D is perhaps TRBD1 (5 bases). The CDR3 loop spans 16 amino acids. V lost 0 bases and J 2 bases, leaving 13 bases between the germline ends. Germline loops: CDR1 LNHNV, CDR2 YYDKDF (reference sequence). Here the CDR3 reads CATSRDPGRVNTEAFF. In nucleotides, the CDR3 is TGTGCCACCAGCAGAGATCCCGGCAGGGTTAACACTGAAGCTTTCTTT. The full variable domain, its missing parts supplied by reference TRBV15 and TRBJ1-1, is DAMVIQNPRYQVTQFGKPVTLSCSQTLNHNVMYWYQQKSSQAPKLLFHYYDKDFNNEADTPDNFQSRRPNTSFCFLDIRSPGLGDTAMYLCATSRDPGRVNTEAFFGQGTRLTVV.

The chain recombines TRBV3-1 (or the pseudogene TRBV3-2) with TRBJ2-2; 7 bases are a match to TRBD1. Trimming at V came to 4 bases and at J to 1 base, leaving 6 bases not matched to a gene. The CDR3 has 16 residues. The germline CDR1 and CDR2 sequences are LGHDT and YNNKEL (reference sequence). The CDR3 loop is CASSRGQLQNTGELFF. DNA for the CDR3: TGTGCCAGCAGCCGGGGACAGCTGCAGAACACCGGGGAGCTGTTTTTT.

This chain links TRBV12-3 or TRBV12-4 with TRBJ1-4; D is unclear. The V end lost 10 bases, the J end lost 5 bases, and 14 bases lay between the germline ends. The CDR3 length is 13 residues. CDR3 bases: TGTGCCACAAGTGGGCGACCGAATGAAAAACTGTTTTTT. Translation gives CATSGRPNEKLFF.

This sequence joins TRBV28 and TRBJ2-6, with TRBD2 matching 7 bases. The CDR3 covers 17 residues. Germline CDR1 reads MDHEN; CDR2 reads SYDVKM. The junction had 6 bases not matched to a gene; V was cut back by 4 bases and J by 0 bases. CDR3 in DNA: TGTGCCAGCAGTTCTGGGGGGGGACGCTCTGGGGCCAACGTCCTGACTTTC. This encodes CASSSGGGRSGANVLTF.

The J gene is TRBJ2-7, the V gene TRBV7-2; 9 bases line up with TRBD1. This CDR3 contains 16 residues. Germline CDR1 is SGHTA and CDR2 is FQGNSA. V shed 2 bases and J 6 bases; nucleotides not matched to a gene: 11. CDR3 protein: CASSLWRGTGKGEQYF. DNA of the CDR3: TGTGCCAGCAGCTTATGGAGGGGGACAGGGAAGGGCGAGCAGTACTTC.

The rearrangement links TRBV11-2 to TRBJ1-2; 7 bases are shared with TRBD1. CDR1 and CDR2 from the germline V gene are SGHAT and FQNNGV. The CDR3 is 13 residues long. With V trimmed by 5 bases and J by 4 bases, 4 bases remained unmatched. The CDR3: CASSLGTAYGYTF. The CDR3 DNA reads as TGTGCCAGCAGCCTCGGGACAGCCTATGGCTACACCTTC.